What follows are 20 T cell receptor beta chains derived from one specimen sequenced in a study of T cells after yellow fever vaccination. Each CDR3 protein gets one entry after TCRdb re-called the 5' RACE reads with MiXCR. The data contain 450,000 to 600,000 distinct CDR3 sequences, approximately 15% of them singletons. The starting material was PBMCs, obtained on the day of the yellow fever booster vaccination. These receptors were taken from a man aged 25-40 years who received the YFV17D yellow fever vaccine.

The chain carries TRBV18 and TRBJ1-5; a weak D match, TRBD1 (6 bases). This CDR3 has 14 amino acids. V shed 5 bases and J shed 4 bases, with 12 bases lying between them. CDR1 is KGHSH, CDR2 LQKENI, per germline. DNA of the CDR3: TGTGCCAGCTCAGAGAGAACAGGGAATCAGCCCCAGCATTTT. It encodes CASSERTGNQPQHF. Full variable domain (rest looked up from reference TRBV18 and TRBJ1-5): NAGVMQNPRHLVRRRGQEARLRCSPMKGHSHVYWYRQLPEEGLKFMVYLQKENIIDESGMPKERFSAEFPKEGPSILRIQQVVRGDSAAYFCASSERTGNQPQHFGDGTRLSIL.

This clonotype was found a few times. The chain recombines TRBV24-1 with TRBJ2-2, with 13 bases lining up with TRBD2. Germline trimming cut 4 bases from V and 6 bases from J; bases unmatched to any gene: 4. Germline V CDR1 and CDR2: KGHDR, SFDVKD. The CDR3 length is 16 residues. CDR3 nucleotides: TGTGCCACCAGTGACCAAGGACTAGCGGGAGCCGGGGAGCTGTTTTTT. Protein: CATSDQGLAGAGELFF.

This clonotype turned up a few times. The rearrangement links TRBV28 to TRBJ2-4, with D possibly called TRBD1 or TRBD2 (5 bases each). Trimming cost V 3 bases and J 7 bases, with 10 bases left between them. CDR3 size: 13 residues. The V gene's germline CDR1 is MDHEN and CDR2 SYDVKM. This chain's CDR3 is CASSFEGINIQYF. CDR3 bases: TGTGCCAGCAGTTTCGAGGGGATCAACATTCAGTACTTC. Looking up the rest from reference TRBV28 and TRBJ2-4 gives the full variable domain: DVKVTQSSRYLVKRTGEKVFLECVQDMDHENMFWYRQDPGLGLRLIYFSYDVKMKEKGDIPEGYSVSREKKERFSLILESASTNQTSMYLCASSFEGINIQYFGAGTRLSVL.

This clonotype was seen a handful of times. The CDR3 sequence is CASSYPGLAGVDTQYF. The CDR3 nucleotides read TGTGCCAGCAGCTATCCGGGACTAGCGGGAGTTGATACGCAGTATTTT. The J gene is TRBJ2-3, the V gene TRBV5-5; 14 nucleotides match TRBD2. The V segment lost 3 bases and the J segment 6 bases; nucleotides outside the gene matches: 6. Germline CDR1 and CDR2: SGHKS and YYEKEE (reference sequence). The CDR3 spans 16 residues.

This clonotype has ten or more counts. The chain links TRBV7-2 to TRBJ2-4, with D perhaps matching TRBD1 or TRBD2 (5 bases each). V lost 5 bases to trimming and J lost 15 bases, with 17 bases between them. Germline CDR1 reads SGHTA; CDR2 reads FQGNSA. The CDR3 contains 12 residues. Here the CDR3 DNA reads TGTGCCAGCAGCCTGGTATGGGGGTGGGTGTACTTC. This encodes CASSLVWGWVYF. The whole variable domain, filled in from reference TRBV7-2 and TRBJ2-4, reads GAGVSQSPSNKVTEKGKDVELRCDPISGHTALYWYRQSLGQGLEFLIYFQGNSAPDKSGLPSDRFSAERTGGSVSTLTIQRTQQEDSAVYLCASSLVWGWVYFGAGTRLSVL.

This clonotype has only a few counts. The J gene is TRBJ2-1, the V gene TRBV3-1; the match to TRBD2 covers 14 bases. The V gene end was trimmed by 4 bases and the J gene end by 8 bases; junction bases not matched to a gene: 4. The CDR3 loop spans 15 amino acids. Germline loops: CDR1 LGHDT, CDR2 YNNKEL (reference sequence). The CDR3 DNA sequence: TGTGCCAGCAGCCCGACTAGCGGGAGGGTTGATGAGCAGTTCTTC. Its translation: CASSPTSGRVDEQFF.

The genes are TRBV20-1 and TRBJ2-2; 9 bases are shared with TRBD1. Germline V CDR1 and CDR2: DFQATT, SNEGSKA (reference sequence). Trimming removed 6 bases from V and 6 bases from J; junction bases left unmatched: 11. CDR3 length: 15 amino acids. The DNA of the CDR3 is TGCAGTGCAGCGACCGCGGGACAGGGAGCCGGGGAGCTGTTTTTT. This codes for CSAATAGQGAGELFF.

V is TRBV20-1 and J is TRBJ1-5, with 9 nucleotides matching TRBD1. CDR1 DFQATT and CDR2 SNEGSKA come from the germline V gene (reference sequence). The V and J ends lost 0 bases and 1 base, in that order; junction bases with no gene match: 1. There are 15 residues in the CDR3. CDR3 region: CSARETGGSNQPQHF. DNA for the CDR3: TGCAGTGCTAGAGAGACAGGGGGGAGCAATCAGCCCCAGCATTTT.

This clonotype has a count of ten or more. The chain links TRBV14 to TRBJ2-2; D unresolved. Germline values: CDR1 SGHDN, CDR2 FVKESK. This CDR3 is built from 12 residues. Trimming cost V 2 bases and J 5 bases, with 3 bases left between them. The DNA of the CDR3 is TGTGCCAGCAGCCAAACTACCGGGGAGCTGTTTTTT. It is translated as CASSQTTGELFF.

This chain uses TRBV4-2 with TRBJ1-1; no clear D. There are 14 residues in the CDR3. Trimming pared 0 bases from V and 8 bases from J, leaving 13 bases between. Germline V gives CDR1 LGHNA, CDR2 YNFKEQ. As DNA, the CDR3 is TGTGCCAGCAGCCAAGAGTCGGGCACTTTAGAAGCTTTCTTT. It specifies CASSQESGTLEAFF.

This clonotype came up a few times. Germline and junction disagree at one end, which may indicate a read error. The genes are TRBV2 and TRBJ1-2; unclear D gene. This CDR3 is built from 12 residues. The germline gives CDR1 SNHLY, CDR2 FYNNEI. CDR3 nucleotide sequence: TGTGCCAGCAGTGAAGCAGGTCCCGGGCTAGTGTTC. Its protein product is CASSEAGPGLVF.

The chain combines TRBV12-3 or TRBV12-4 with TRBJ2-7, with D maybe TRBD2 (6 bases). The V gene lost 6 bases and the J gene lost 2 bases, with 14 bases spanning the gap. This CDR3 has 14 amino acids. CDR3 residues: CASSWGEGPYEQYF. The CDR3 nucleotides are TGTGCCAGCAGCTGGGGGGAAGGTCCCTACGAGCAGTACTTC.

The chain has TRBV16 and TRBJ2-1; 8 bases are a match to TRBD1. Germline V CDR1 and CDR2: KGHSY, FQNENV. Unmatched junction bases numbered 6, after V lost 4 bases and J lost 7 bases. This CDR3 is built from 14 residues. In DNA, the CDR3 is TGTGCCAGCAGCCTCGGACAGGGTTTTAATGAGCAGTTCTTC. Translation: CASSLGQGFNEQFF.

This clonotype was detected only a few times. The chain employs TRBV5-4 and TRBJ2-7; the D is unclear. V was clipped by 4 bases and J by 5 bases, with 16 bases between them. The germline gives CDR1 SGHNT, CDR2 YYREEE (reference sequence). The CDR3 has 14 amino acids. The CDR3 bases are TGTGCCAGCAGCGAGCGCGGAGTTTCTAACGAGCAGTACTTC. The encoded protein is CASSERGVSNEQYF.

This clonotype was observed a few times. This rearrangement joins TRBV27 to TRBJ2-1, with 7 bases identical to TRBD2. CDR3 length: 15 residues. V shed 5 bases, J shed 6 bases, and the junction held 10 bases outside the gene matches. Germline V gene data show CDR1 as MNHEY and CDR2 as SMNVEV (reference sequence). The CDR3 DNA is TGTGCCAGCAGTGGACCTAGCGGAGCGGTCAATGAGCAGTTCTTC. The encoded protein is CASSGPSGAVNEQFF.

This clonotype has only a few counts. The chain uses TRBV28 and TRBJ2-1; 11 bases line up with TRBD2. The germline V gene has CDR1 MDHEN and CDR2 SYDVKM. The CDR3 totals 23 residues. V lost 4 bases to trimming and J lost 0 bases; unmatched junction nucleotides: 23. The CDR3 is CASSSRGLTSGRINLASYNEQFF. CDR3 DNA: TGTGCCAGCAGTTCCCGGGGCCTAACTAGCGGGAGAATAAACCTCGCCTCCTACAATGAGCAGTTCTTC.

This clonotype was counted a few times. CDR3 coding DNA: TGCGCCAGCAGCCCCGGCCATAGCGGGAGTCTCGAGCAGTACTTC. This codes for CASSPGHSGSLEQYF. This chain connects TRBV5-1 to TRBJ2-7, with 9 bases lining up with TRBD2. J was trimmed by 6 bases and V by 4 bases; bases with no gene match: 11. CDR3 length: 15 residues. Germline assignment: CDR1 SGHRS and CDR2 YFSETQ.

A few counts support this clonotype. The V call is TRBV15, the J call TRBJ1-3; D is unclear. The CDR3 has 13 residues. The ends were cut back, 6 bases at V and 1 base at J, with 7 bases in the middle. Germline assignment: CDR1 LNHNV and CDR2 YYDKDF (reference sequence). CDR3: CATRTWSGNTIYF. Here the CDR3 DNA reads TGTGCCACCAGGACATGGTCTGGAAACACCATATATTTT.

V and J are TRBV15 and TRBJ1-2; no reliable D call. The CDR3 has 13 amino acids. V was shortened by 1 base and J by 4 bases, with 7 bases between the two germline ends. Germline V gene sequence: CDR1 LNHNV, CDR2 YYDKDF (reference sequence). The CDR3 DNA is TGTGCCACCAGCAGAGGCGGCAGCTATGGCTACACCTTC. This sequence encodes CATSRGGSYGYTF.

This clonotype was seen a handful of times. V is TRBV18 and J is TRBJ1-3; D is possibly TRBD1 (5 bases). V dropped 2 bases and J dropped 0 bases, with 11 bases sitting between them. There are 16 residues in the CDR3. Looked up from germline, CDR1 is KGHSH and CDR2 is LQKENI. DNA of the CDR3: TGTGCCAGCTCACCAAGTCTGGGGGACTCTGGAAACACCATATATTTT. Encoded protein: CASSPSLGDSGNTIYF.